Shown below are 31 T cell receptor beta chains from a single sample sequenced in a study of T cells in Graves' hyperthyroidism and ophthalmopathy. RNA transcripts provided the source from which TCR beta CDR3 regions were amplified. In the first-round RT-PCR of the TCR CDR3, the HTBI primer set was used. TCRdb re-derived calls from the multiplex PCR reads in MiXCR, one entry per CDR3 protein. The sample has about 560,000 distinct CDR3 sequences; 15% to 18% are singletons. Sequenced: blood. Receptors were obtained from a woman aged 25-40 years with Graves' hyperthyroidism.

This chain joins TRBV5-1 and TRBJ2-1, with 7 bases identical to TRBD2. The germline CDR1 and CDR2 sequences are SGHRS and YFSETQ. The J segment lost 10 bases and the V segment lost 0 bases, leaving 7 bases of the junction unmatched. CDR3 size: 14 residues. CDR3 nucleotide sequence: TGCGCCAGCAGCTTGGGCAGCGGGGAGCGGGAGCAGTTCTTC. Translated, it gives CASSLGSGEREQFF.

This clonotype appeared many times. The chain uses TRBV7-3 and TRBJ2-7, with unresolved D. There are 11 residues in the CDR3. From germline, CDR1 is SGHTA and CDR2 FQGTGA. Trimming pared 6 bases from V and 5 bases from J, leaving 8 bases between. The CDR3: CASSLPHEQYF. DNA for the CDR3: TGTGCCAGCAGTCTTCCTCACGAGCAGTACTTC.

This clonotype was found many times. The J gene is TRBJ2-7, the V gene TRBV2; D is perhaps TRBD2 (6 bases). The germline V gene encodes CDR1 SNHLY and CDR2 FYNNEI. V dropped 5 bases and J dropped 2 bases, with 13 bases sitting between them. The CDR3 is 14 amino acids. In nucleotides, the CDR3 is TGTGCCAGCAGTTATTCAGGGACTGCCTACGAGCAGTACTTC. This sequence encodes CASSYSGTAYEQYF.

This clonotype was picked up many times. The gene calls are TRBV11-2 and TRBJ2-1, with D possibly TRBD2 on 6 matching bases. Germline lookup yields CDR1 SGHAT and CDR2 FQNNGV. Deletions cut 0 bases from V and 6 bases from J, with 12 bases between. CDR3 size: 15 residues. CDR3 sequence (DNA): TGTGCCAGCAGCTTAGATTTTGGTAGCGGCAATGAGCAGTTCTTC. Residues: CASSLDFGSGNEQFF.

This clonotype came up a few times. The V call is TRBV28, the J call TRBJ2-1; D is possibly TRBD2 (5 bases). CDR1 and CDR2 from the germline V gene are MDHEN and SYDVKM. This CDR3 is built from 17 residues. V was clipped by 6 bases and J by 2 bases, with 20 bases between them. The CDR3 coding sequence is TGTGCCAGCAGCTCCGGGGAGCGCCAATGGACCTACAATGAGCAGTTCTTC. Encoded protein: CASSSGERQWTYNEQFF.

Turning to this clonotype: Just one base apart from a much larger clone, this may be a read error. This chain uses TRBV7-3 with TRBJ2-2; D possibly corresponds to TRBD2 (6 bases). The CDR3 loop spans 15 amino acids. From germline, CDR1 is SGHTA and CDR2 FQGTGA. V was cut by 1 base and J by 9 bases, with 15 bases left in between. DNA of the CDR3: TGTGCCAGCAGCTTAAGCGTTGGGACTCCCAGGGAGCTGTTTTTT. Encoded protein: CASSLSVGTPRELFF. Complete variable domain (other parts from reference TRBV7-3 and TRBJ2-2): GAGVSQTPSNKVTEKGKYVELRCDPISGHTALYWYRQSLGQGPEFLIYFQGTGAADDSGLPNDRFFAVRPEGSVSTLKIQRTERGDSAVYLCASSLSVGTPRELFFGEGSRLTVL.

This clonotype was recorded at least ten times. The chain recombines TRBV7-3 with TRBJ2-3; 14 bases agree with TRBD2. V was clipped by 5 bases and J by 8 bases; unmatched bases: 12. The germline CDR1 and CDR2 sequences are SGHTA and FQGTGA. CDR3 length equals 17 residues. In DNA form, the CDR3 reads TGTGCCAGCAGCCTCGGACTAGCGGGAGGAGGGGGAGTTACGCAGTATTTT. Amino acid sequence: CASSLGLAGGGGVTQYF.

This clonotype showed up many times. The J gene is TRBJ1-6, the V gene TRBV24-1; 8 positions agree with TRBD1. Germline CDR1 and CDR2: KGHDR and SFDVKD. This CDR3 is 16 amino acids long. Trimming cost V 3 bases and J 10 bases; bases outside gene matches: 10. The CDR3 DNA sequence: TGTGCCACCAGTGATCCTATCCAGGGGGCAGAATCACCCCTCCACTTT. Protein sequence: CATSDPIQGAESPLHF.

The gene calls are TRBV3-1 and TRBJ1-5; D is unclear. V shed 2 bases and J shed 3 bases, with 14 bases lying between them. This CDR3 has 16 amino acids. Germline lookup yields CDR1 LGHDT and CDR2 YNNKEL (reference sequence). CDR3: CASSQSGLGLNQPQHF. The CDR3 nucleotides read TGTGCCAGCAGCCAATCCGGGCTGGGCCTCAATCAGCCCCAGCATTTT.

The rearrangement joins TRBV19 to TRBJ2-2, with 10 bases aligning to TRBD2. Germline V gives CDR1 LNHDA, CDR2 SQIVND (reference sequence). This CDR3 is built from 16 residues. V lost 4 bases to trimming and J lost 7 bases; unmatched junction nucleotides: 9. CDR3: CASSSLAGAGGGELFF. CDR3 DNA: TGTGCCAGTAGTAGTCTAGCGGGAGCCGGGGGCGGGGAGCTGTTTTTT.

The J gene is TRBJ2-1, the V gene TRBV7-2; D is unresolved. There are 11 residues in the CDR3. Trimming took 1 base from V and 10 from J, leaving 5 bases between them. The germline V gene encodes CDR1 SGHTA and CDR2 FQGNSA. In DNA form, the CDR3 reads TGTGCCAGCAGCTTAGTTCAAGAGCAGTTCTTC. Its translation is CASSLVQEQFF.

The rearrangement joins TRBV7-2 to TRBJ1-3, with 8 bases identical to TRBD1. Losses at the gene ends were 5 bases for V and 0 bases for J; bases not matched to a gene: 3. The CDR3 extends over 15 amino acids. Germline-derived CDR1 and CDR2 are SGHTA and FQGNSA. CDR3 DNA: TGTGCCAGCAGCATCGACAGGGGCTCTGGAAACACCATATATTTT. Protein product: CASSIDRGSGNTIYF.

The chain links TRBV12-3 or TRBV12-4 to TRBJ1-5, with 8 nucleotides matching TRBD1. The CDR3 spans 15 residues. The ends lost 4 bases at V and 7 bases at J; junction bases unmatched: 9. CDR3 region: CASSSGRGLGQPQHF. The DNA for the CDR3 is TGTGCCAGCAGTTCGGGCAGGGGGCTAGGACAGCCCCAGCATTTT.

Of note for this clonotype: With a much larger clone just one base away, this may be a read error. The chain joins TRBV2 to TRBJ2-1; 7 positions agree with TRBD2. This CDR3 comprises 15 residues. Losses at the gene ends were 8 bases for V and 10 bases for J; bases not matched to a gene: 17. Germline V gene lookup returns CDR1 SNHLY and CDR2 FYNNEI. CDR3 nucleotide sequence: TGTGCCAGCGGACGCGGGAGCCTACCGACTTACGAGCAGTTCTTC. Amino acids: CASGRGSLPTYEQFF.

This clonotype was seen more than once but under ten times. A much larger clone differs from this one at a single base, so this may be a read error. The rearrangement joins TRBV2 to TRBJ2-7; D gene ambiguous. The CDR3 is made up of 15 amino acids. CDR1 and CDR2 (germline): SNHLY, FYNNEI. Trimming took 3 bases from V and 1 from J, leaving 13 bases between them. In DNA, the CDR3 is TGTGCCAGCAGTGAGATCGGTCTACATTCCTACGAGCAGTACTTC. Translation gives CASSEIGLHSYEQYF.

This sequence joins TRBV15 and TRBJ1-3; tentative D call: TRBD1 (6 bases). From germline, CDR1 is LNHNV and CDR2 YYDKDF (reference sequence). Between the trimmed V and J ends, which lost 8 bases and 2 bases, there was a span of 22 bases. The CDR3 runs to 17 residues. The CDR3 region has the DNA TGTGCCACCCGTCCGGAGTCGGGAACAGGGACTGGAAACACCATATATTTT. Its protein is CATRPESGTGTGNTIYF.

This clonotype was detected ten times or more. Here the CDR3 reads CSARQTGSYEQYF. The CDR3 DNA is TGCAGTGCCAGACAAACAGGTAGCTACGAGCAGTACTTC. The chain joins TRBV20-1 to TRBJ2-7, with D perhaps TRBD1 (5 bases). This CDR3 contains 13 residues. Germline V CDR1 and CDR2: DFQATT, SNEGSKA (reference sequence). V was cut by 6 bases and J by 3 bases, with 15 bases left in between.

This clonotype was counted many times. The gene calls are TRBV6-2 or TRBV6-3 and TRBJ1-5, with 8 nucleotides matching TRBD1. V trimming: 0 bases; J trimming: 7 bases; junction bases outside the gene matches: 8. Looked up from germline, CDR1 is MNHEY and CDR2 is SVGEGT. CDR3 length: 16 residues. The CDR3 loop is CASSYSGQGWGQPQHF. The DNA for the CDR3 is TGTGCCAGCAGTTACTCTGGACAGGGCTGGGGGCAGCCCCAGCATTTT.

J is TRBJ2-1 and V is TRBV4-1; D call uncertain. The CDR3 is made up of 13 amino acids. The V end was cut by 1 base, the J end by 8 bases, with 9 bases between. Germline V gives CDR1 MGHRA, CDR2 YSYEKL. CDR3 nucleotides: TGCGCCAGCAGCCAAGCCAGTAACGATGAGCAGTTCTTC. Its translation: CASSQASNDEQFF.

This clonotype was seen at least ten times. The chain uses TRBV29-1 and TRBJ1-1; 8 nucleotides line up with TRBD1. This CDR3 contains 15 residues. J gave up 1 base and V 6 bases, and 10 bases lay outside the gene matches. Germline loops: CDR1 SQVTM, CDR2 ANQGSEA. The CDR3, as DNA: TGCAGCGTGTCAGAGACAGGGGCGCGGAACACTGAAGCTTTCTTT. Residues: CSVSETGARNTEAFF.

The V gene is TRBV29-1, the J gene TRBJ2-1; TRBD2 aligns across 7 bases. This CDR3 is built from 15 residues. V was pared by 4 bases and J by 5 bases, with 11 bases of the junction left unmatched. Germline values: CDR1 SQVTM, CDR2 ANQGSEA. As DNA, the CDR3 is TGCAGCGTTGTTATAGGGACTATAGGCAACAATGAGCAGTTCTTC. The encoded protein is CSVVIGTIGNNEQFF.

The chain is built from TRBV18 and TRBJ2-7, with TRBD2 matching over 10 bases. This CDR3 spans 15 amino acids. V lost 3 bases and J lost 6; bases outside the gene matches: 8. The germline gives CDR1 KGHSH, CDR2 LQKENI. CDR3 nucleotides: TGTGCCAGCTCACCTTCACTAGCGGGGCCCGGCGAGCAGTACTTC. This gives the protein CASSPSLAGPGEQYF.

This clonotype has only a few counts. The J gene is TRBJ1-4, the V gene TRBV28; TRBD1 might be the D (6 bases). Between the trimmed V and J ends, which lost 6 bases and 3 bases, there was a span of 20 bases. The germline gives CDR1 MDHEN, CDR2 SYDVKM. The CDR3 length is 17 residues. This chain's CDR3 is CASSRETGLLANEKLFF. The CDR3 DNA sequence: TGTGCCAGCAGCCGAGAAACAGGGCTATTGGCTAATGAAAAACTGTTTTTT. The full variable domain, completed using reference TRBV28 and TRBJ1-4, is DVKVTQSSRYLVKRTGEKVFLECVQDMDHENMFWYRQDPGLGLRLIYFSYDVKMKEKGDIPEGYSVSREKKERFSLILESASTNQTSMYLCASSRETGLLANEKLFFGSGTQLSVL.

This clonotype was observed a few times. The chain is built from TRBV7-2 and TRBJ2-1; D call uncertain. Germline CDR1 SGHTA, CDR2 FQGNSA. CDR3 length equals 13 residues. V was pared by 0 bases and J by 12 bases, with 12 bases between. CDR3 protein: CASSLAQSSTQFF. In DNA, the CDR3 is TGTGCCAGCAGCTTAGCACAATCATCGACGCAGTTCTTC.

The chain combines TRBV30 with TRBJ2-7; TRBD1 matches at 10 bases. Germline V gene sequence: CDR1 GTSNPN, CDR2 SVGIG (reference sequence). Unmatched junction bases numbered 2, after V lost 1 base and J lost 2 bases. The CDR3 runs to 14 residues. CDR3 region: CAWSADRGPYEQYF. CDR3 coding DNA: TGTGCCTGGAGTGCCGACAGGGGGCCCTACGAGCAGTACTTC.

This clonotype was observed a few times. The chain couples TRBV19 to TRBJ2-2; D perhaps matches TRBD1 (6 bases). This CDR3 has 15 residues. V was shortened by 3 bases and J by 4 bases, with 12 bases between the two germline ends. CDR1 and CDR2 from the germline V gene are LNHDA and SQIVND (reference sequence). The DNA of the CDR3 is TGTGCCAGTAGTATCCAGGGGATTAGCACCGGGGAGCTGTTTTTT. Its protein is CASSIQGISTGELFF.

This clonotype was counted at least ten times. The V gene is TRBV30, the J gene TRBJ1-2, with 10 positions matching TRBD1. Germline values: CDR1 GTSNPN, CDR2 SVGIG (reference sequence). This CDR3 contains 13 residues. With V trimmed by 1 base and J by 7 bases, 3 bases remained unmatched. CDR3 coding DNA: TGTGCCTGGAGTGCGACAGGGGGCACTGGCTACACCTTC. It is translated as CAWSATGGTGYTF.

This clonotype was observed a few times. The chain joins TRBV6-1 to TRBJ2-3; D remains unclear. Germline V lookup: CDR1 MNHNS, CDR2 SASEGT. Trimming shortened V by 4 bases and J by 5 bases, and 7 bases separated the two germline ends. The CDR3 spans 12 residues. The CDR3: CASSGLEDTQYF. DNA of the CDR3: TGTGCCAGCAGTGGATTAGAAGATACGCAGTATTTT.

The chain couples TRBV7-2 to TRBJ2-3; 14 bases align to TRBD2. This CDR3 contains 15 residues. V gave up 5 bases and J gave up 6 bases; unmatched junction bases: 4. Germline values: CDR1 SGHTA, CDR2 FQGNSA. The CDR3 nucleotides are TGTGCCAGCAGCCTGACTAGCGGGGGGGGGGATACGCAGTATTTT. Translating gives CASSLTSGGGDTQYF.

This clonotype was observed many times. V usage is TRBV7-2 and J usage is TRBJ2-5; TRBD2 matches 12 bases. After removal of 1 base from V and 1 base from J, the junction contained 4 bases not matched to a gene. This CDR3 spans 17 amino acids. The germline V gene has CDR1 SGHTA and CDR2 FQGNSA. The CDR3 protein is CASSLEPGLAGQETQYF. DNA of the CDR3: TGTGCCAGCAGCTTAGAACCGGGACTAGCGGGCCAAGAGACCCAGTACTTC. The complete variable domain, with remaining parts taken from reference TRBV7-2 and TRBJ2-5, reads GAGVSQSPSNKVTEKGKDVELRCDPISGHTALYWYRQSLGQGLEFLIYFQGNSAPDKSGLPSDRFSAERTGGSVSTLTIQRTQQEDSAVYLCASSLEPGLAGQETQYFGPGTRLLVL.

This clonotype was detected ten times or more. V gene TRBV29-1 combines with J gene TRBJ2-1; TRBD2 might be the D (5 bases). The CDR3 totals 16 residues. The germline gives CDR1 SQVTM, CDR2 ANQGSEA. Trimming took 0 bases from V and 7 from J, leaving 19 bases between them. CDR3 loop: CSVEDRVARAGNEQFF. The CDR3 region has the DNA TGCAGCGTTGAAGATCGAGTCGCCCGGGCGGGTAATGAGCAGTTCTTC.